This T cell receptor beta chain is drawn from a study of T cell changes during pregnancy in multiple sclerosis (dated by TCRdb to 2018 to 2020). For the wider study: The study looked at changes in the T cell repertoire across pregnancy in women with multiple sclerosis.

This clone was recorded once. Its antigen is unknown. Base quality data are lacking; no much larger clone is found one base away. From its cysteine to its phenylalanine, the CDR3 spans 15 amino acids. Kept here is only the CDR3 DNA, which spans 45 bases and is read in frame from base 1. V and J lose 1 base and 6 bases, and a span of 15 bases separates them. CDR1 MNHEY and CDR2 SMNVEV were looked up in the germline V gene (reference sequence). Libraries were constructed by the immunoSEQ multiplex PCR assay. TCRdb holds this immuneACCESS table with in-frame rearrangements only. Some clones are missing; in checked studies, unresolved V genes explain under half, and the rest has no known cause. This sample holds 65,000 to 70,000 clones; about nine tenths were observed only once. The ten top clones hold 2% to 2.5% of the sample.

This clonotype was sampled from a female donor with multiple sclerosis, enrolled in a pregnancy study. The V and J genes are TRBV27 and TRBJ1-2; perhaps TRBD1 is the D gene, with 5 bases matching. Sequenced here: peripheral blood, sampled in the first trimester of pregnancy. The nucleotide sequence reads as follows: TGTGCCAGCAGTTTATATCAGGGAAAGATGGATGGCTACACCTTC. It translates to CASSLYQGKMDGYTF.